This T cell receptor beta chain was observed in a study of cytomegalovirus exposure and HLA in healthy donors. Study results and limitations: Most of the TCR beta V segments (in an earlier analysis) were productive either about 87% or about 30% of the time. Information on immune exposure was restricted to one variable (CMV serostatus). Accounts indicate the classifier identified cytomegalovirus status with strong specificity and sensitivity. Altogether, 150 to 200 TCR beta chains were recorded as cytomegalovirus-associated.

Germline values: CDR1 GTSNPN, CDR2 SVGIG (reference sequence). The V gene end was trimmed by 3 bases and the J gene end by 14 bases; junction bases not matched to a gene: 9. This CDR3 has 11 amino acids. As regards this clone: Antigen: not known.

The PCR employed 60 Vbeta primers together with 13 Jbeta primers. Clones were sequenced by immunoSEQ multiplex PCR, and TCRdb holds only the in-frame ones, with some missing. The sample consists of approximately 210,000 clones, 79% of them appearing once. The source of this sequence is a male donor in good health and CMV-seropositive. The specimen was PBMCs. J is TRBJ1-2 and V is TRBV30; the match to TRBD1 covers 7 bases. The DNA of the CDR3 is TGTGCCTGGAGCAAGACAGGGAACGAAACCTTC. Amino acid sequence: CAWSKTGNETF.